This T cell receptor (beta chain) comes out of a study of cytomegalovirus exposure and HLA in healthy donors. As for this clone: Its antigen remains unknown.

Study-wide findings and caveats: Most sequenced TCRs were rare (though some public TCRs occurred in many donors). Among TCR beta chains, those listed as cytomegalovirus-associated numbered fewer than 200.

Sequencing was performed with immunoSEQ multiplex PCR; in TCRdb, only in-frame clones are kept and a portion is missing. The data contain 250,000 to 350,000 clones, around 87% of them singletons. The sequence came from a young woman in good health and CMV-seronegative. Input material: PBMCs.

CDR3 in DNA: TGTGCCAGCAGTTTAAGGGGGTTCGCCACAGATACGCAGTATTTT. Translating gives CASSLRGFATDTQYF. The gene calls are TRBV27 and TRBJ2-3; possible D gene TRBD1, 6 bases. V was pared by 2 bases and J by 2 bases, with 11 bases between. Per the germline V gene, CDR1 is MNHEY and CDR2 is SMNVEV (reference sequence). CDR3 size: 15 residues.